This T cell receptor beta chain is drawn from a study of vaccination and CD4 T cells after COVID-19. In the study overall: Each convalescent patient was PCR positive for SARS-CoV-2 on nasal swab; ten or so cases were mild and one severe.

The treatment was: approximately nine-day PBMC culture with coronavirus spike peptide pools or control peptides (ViraFEST assay). Details on this clonotype: Its antigen remains unknown.

Sequencing of cultured CD4+ T cell DNA used the Oncomine TCR Beta short-read assay. TCRdb recomputed calls from the PCR reads with MiXCR, one row per CDR3 protein. The table shows more than 9,500 distinct CDR3 sequences, with more than 25% occurring only once. Germline values: CDR1 DFQATT, CDR2 SNEGSKA (reference sequence). The CDR3 extends over 13 amino acids. V dropped 4 bases and J dropped 2; count of bases not matched to a gene: 2. This TCR was sampled from a human donor with COVID-19. This chain uses TRBV20-1 with TRBJ2-5, with 9 positions matching TRBD1. Specimen: cultured CD4+ T cells from blood. The CDR3 DNA is TGCAGTGCTATAGGACAGGGGCAAGAGACCCAGTACTTC. Translated: CSAIGQGQETQYF.